These 10 T cell receptor beta chains came from one sample sequenced in a study of breast tumors, draining lymph nodes, adjacent tissues. Axillary draining lymph nodes of breast cancer patients supplied the node samples. Each CDR3 protein is one row after TCRdb ran MiXCR on the multiplex PCR reads. The data hold roughly 130,000 distinct CDR3 sequences, with 15% to 20% observed a single time. The specimen was axillary lymph node tissue. These receptors came from a female donor with breast cancer. Some clones in this sample may be carry-over from other donors' samples.

This clonotype was seen a few times. The gene calls are TRBV4-1 and TRBJ1-1; tentatively, D is TRBD1 (5 bases). V was trimmed by 7 bases and J by 5 bases, leaving 14 bases between them. CDR1 is MGHRA, CDR2 YSYEKL, per germline. CDR3 length equals 13 residues. The CDR3 region has the DNA TGCGCCAGCAAGACCGGGGGTGGGACTGAAGCTTTCTTT. Amino acid sequence: CASKTGGGTEAFF.

Turning to this clonotype: Since a much larger clone is just one base distant, this may be a read error. The chain carries TRBV7-9 and TRBJ2-1; D perhaps matches TRBD1 (6 bases). The CDR3 has 14 residues. The germline CDR1 and CDR2 sequences are SEHNR and FQNEAQ (reference sequence). V shed 7 bases and J shed 5 bases, with 15 bases lying between them. CDR3 nucleotides: TGTGCCAGCACCATCAGGGGTCTCGACAATGAGCAGTTCTTC. Translating gives CASTIRGLDNEQFF.

This clonotype was seen ten or more times. The J gene is TRBJ2-3, the V gene TRBV6-1; D remains unclear. CDR1 MNHNS and CDR2 SASEGT come from the germline V gene. Trimming shortened V by 3 bases and J by 2 bases, and 3 bases separated the two germline ends. CDR3 length: 12 residues. The CDR3 nucleotides are TGTGCCAGCAGTGACATCACAGATACGCAGTATTTT. Its protein is CASSDITDTQYF.

Ten or more counts support this clonotype. V is TRBV6-1 and J is TRBJ2-7; the match to TRBD2 covers 13 bases. This CDR3 region has 17 residues. Trimming at V came to 3 bases and at J to 0 bases, leaving 5 bases not matched to a gene. Germline V gene sequence: CDR1 MNHNS, CDR2 SASEGT. This CDR3 reads CASSEGLAGIYSYEQYF. The CDR3, as DNA: TGTGCCAGCAGTGAGGGACTAGCGGGGATATACTCCTACGAGCAGTACTTC.

Comment on this clonotype: This clone may be a read error of a much larger clone one base away. The chain has TRBV9 and TRBJ2-7, with 9 bases fitting TRBD2. V was pared by 5 bases and J by 4 bases, with 7 bases of the junction left unmatched. Germline values: CDR1 SGDLS, CDR2 YYNGEE. CDR3 length equals 14 residues. The CDR3 region has the DNA TGTGCCAGCAGTGCAAGCGGGAGGAAATACGAGCAGTACTTC. This gives the protein CASSASGRKYEQYF.

Worth noting for this clonotype: A much more abundant neighbour one base away suggests this may be a read error. This chain uses TRBV20-1 with TRBJ2-1; TRBD1 matches at 12 bases. The CDR3 is made up of 15 amino acids. The junction had 8 bases not matched to a gene; V was cut back by 3 bases and J by 8 bases. CDR1 and CDR2 (germline): DFQATT, SNEGSKA (reference sequence). CDR3 protein: CSASPGQGANDEQFF. The CDR3 DNA follows: TGCAGTGCTAGCCCGGGACAGGGGGCGAACGATGAGCAGTTCTTC.

The table lists this clonotype with many counts. The V call is TRBV7-9, the J call TRBJ2-5, with TRBD2 as a possible D gene (5 bases). This CDR3 region has 14 residues. Per the germline V gene, CDR1 is SEHNR and CDR2 is FQNEAQ (reference sequence). The V gene lost 6 bases and the J gene lost 2 bases, with 13 bases spanning the gap. The CDR3: CASRPLSGQETQYF. CDR3 DNA: TGTGCCAGCAGACCCCTTTCGGGACAAGAGACCCAGTACTTC.

V is TRBV28 and J is TRBJ1-5; D gene unclear. V lost 3 bases, J lost 5 bases, and 17 bases lay in between. The CDR3 contains 16 residues. Germline V gives CDR1 MDHEN, CDR2 SYDVKM. Here the CDR3 DNA reads TGTGCCAGCAGTTTTTTCCCAGGCAAGGACGATCAGCCCCAGCATTTT. It translates to CASSFFPGKDDQPQHF.

This clonotype was counted at least ten times. V is TRBV18 and J is TRBJ1-6; no definite D call. The CDR3 extends over 14 amino acids. V gave up 3 bases and J gave up 8 bases, with 11 bases separating them. Looked up from germline, CDR1 is KGHSH and CDR2 is LQKENI. The CDR3 region is CASSPPARDSPLHF. CDR3 coding DNA: TGTGCCAGCTCACCTCCGGCCCGGGATTCACCCCTCCACTTT.

With respect to this clonotype: With a much larger clone just one base away, this may be a read error. The chain uses TRBV6-6 and TRBJ2-2; 14 positions match TRBD2. The CDR3 covers 17 residues. Germline values: CDR1 MNHNY, CDR2 SVGAGI (reference sequence). Here the CDR3 DNA reads TGTGCCAGCCGCCTAGGGACTAGCGGGAGAAACACCGCGGAGCTGTTTTTT. It specifies CASRLGTSGRNTAELFF.